This T cell receptor beta chain was identified in a study of chemoradiotherapy in HPV16-positive cancers (dated by TCRdb to between 2021 and 2024). General notes on the study: Candidate HPV-specific T-cell clones and common TCR motifs were defined through functional T-cell assays on cells from a couple of HPV16-positive patients. The study set out to ask whether T-cell immunity against the HPV oncoproteins E6 and E7 changes over the course of chemoradiotherapy and whether that immunity affects survival. Next, the candidate HPV-specific TCRs and motifs were followed in TCR repertoires from roughly 90 patients with HPV-related cancers. On the study overall, not on this receptor specifically: Improved recurrence-free survival in HPV16-positive patients was associated with expansion of HPV-responsive T cells during chemoradiotherapy. Expansion of candidate HPV-specific clones and E7-related TCR motifs was observed in the tumor microenvironment during treatment, whereas no such expansion was observed for non-HPV-specific T cells. The survival association was reported for HPV16-positive patients, and the functional definition of HPV-specific T cells was derived from only a couple of HPV16-positive patients.

Because repertoires were sampled repeatedly during chemoradiotherapy, clonal expansion in the tumor microenvironment could be followed. Note on this clone: Its binding antigen is unknown. Per-nucleotide qualities are absent, and no much larger clonotype sits a single base away.

Library preparation was by the immunoSEQ multiplex PCR assay. TCRdb took this table from immuneACCESS and kept in-frame rearrangements with V and J called. Such tables lack part of the clones; where checked against another copy, unresolved V genes explain under half of the gap, and the rest is unexplained. This sample is represented by roughly 14,000 clones; roughly 79% of them were singletons. The ten largest clonotypes hold about 10% of the sample. Sample collection occurred from a patient who underwent chemoradiotherapy. This clonotype was sampled from a human donor with HPV-associated anogenital cancer.

This receptor has the CDR3 CASSPDSSGVSYEQYF. The nucleotide sequence is TGTGCCAGCAGCCCAGACTCTAGCGGAGTCTCCTACGAGCAGTACTTC. The chain joins TRBV28 to TRBJ2-7; 7 middle bases align to TRBD2. Spanning cysteine to phenylalanine, the CDR3 consists of 16 amino acids. CDR3 DNA is the only sequence kept; it has 48 bases, read in frame from the first base. As encoded in the germline V gene, CDR1 is MDHEN while CDR2 is SYDVKM. The V end gives up 6 bases and the J end 0 bases, leaving 11 bases in the junction not matched to a gene.